This entry lists 17 T cell receptor beta chains sequenced from one sample in a study of T cell responses to AZD1222 COVID-19 vaccine. The repertoire was sequenced with immunoSEQ multiplex PCR; TCRdb's copy has only in-frame clones and lacks some. The sample consists of 150,000 to 180,000 clones, 86% of them appearing once. This specimen was peripheral blood, taken on day 0 of MenACWY control vaccination. The receptors here all came from an adult in good health.

This clone occurred a few times. CDR3 in amino acids: CAISEGRPLGGYTF. The DNA of the CDR3 is TGTGCCATCAGTGAAGGACGGCCCCTGGGCGGCTACACCTTC. V is TRBV10-3 and J is TRBJ1-2; D remains ambiguous. Germline CDR1 and CDR2: ENHRY and SYGVKD. V was shortened by 3 bases and J by 8 bases, with 16 bases between the two germline ends. This CDR3 region has 14 residues.

In DNA form, the CDR3 reads TGTGCCAGTAGTTCCTACAGGACCCCCGGCACTGAAGCTTTCTTT. Its translation is CASSSYRTPGTEAFF. V and J are TRBV19 and TRBJ1-1; a possible D gene is TRBD1 (5 bases). Germline CDR1 and CDR2: LNHDA and SQIVND (reference sequence). The length of the CDR3 is 15 residues. Trimming removed 5 bases at V and 4 bases at J, with 17 bases between.

This CDR3 is CASRHRSFYGYTF. CDR3 DNA sequence: TGTGCCAGCAGACACCGGAGCTTCTATGGCTACACCTTC. The chain joins TRBV12-3 or TRBV12-4 to TRBJ1-2, with D hard to call. V was pared by 6 bases and J by 4 bases, with 12 bases between. The CDR3 runs 13 residues.

V is TRBV9 and J is TRBJ2-3; 7 bases line up with TRBD2. Germline-derived CDR1 and CDR2 are SGDLS and YYNGEE. The CDR3 runs to 15 residues. V lost 4 bases and J lost 6; bases outside the gene matches: 11. Here the CDR3 reads CASSSSRLAQDTQYF. CDR3 sequence (DNA): TGTGCCAGCAGCTCCTCTCGACTAGCTCAGGATACGCAGTATTTT.

The V call is TRBV4-1, the J call TRBJ1-2; no firm D call. CDR1 and CDR2 from the germline V gene are MGHRA and YSYEKL. Trimming took off 0 bases at V and 2 bases at J, with 13 bases between the two ends. CDR3 length: 16 residues. CDR3: CASSQETDKENYGYTF. For the CDR3, the DNA is TGCGCCAGCAGCCAAGAAACAGATAAGGAAAACTATGGCTACACCTTC.

The chain employs TRBV5-4 and TRBJ2-7, with D maybe TRBD1 (5 bases). The ends were cut back, 6 bases at V and 2 bases at J, with 15 bases in the middle. Germline assignment: CDR1 SGHNT and CDR2 YYREEE (reference sequence). There are 14 residues in the CDR3. The CDR3 DNA reads as TGTGCCAGCAACCTTCAGGACAAACCCTACGAGCAGTACTTC. Residues: CASNLQDKPYEQYF. The whole variable domain, filled in from reference TRBV5-4 and TRBJ2-7, reads ETGVTQSPTHLIKTRGQQVTLRCSSQSGHNTVSWYQQALGQGPQFIFQYYREEENGRGNFPPRFSGLQFPNYSSELNVNALELDDSALYLCASNLQDKPYEQYFGPGTRLTVT.

The chain links TRBV19 to TRBJ1-4; 8 nucleotides agree with TRBD1. The V gene end was trimmed by 5 bases and the J gene end by 7 bases; junction bases not matched to a gene: 6. The CDR3 is 14 amino acids. CDR1 LNHDA and CDR2 SQIVND come from the germline V gene (reference sequence). The CDR3 sequence is CASSAGGRGEKLFF. CDR3 DNA: TGTGCCAGTAGTGCAGGGGGCCGGGGTGAAAAACTGTTTTTT. Full variable domain (missing parts from reference TRBV19 and TRBJ1-4): DGGITQSPKYLFRKEGQNVTLSCEQNLNHDAMYWYRQDPGQGLRLIYYSQIVNDFQKGDIAEGYSVSREKKESFPLTVTSAQKNPTAFYLCASSAGGRGEKLFFGSGTQLSVL.

This sequence joins TRBV19 and TRBJ1-5; TRBD1 matches at 7 bases. With 7 bases clipped from V and 5 bases from J, the junction kept 5 bases outside the gene matches. Per germline, CDR1 LNHDA and CDR2 SQIVND (reference sequence). The CDR3 covers 13 residues. The CDR3 nucleotides are TGTGCCAGTAACGTACAGGGGTATCAGCCCCAGCATTTT. It specifies CASNVQGYQPQHF.

The CDR3 spells CASSSPGEGQPQHF. The CDR3 region has the DNA TGTGCCAGCAGTTCCCCAGGGGAAGGTCAGCCCCAGCATTTT. The chain links TRBV27 to TRBJ1-5; perhaps TRBD1 as D (6 bases). The V end was cut by 4 bases, the J end by 6 bases, with 13 bases between. The CDR3 runs 14 residues. Germline V gene sequence: CDR1 MNHEY, CDR2 SMNVEV (reference sequence).

The V gene is TRBV29-1, the J gene TRBJ1-1; 10 bases line up with TRBD1. Germline V gene data show CDR1 as SQVTM and CDR2 as ANQGSEA. The V segment lost 6 bases and the J segment 8 bases; nucleotides outside the gene matches: 6. The CDR3 has 12 residues. CDR3 sequence: CSVKPGQGEAFF. CDR3 nucleotide sequence: TGCAGCGTGAAACCGGGACAGGGGGAAGCTTTCTTT.

This chain uses TRBV11-2 with TRBJ2-7, with D unresolved. V lost 4 bases and J 3 bases, leaving 4 bases between the germline ends. Germline assignment: CDR1 SGHAT and CDR2 FQNNGV. This CDR3 region has 11 residues. The CDR3 sequence is CASSSNYEQYV. DNA of the CDR3: TGTGCCAGCAGCTCAAACTACGAGCAGTACGTC.

The V call is TRBV10-3, the J call TRBJ2-5; 7 bases line up with TRBD1. Trimming cost V 2 bases and J 5 bases; bases outside gene matches: 5. Germline-derived CDR1 and CDR2 are ENHRY and SYGVKD. CDR3 length: 14 residues. Written as DNA, the CDR3 is TGTGCCATCAGTGAGATAGGGGGCCTCGAGACCCAGTACTTC. Protein: CAISEIGGLETQYF.

This clone occurred a few times. This chain joins TRBV7-8 and TRBJ2-7; TRBD1 aligns across 9 bases. The length of the CDR3 is 14 residues. Trimming cost V 1 base and J 4 bases; bases outside gene matches: 2. Germline CDR1 SGHVS, CDR2 FQNEAQ. This CDR3 reads CASSLGQGGYEQYF. The CDR3 DNA sequence: TGTGCCAGCAGCTTAGGACAGGGGGGGTACGAGCAGTACTTC.

For this clone: The sample has other DNA sequences that encode this CDR3 too. The V call is TRBV7-9, the J call TRBJ2-5, with 7 bases lining up with TRBD2. V was pared by 0 bases and J by 5 bases, with 0 bases of the junction left unmatched. This CDR3 has 13 amino acids. The germline gives CDR1 SEHNR, CDR2 FQNEAQ (reference sequence). The CDR3: CASSLAGGETQYF. DNA of the CDR3: TGTGCCAGCAGCTTAGCGGGGGGGGAGACCCAGTACTTC.

This sequence joins TRBV24-1 and TRBJ1-4, with no clear D. Deletions cut 2 bases from V and 4 bases from J, with 10 bases between. The CDR3 runs to 15 residues. Germline V gives CDR1 KGHDR, CDR2 SFDVKD. For the CDR3, the DNA is TGTGCCACCAGTGATTCATGGGCAGTTAATGAAAAACTGTTTTTT. It yields the protein CATSDSWAVNEKLFF.

The chain employs TRBV9 and TRBJ2-4, with 11 bases matching TRBD1. The germline CDR1 and CDR2 sequences are SGDLS and YYNGEE. This CDR3 comprises 14 residues. V shed 3 bases, J shed 9 bases, and the junction held 5 bases outside the gene matches. The CDR3 here is CASSAGTGGLIQYF. Written as DNA, the CDR3 is TGTGCCAGCAGCGCCGGGACAGGGGGTCTCATTCAGTACTTC.

The chain is built from TRBV21-1 and TRBJ2-7. TRBV21-1 is assigned pseudogene status. CDR3 length: 13 residues. This CDR3 reads CASSKALGYEQYV. For the CDR3, the DNA is TGTGCCAGCAGCAAAGCCCTGGGCTACGAGCAGTACGTC.